This T cell receptor beta chain is from a study of shared clonotypes between healthy human individuals. Unsorted PBMC DNA was sequenced on ten immunoSEQ deep assay plates. How the authors handled the data: There were no quality scores in the junction-only immunoSEQ sequences, so filtering differed. Profiled with immunoSEQ multiplex PCR; TCRdb holds only in-frame clones, not every one. The V and J calls and clone size were taken over from that table, and D and trimming were inferred from the DNA. The sample has more than 400,000 clones, over 70% seen once. General study findings and limits: It was expected that sequencing depth would affect clonotype sharing among donors.

This clone was found many times. As yet, its antigen is unknown. The unsorted samples had tens of millions of PBMCs used for genomic DNA. After removal of 4 bases from V and 6 bases from J, the junction contained 20 bases not matched to a gene. The CDR3 covers 19 residues. Germline V gene data show CDR1 as LGHNA and CDR2 as YSLEER. Input material: PBMCs. The clonotype originates from a middle-aged woman in good health. Some clones in this sample may be carry-over from other donors' samples. The genes are TRBV4-3 and TRBJ2-1; 8 nucleotides match TRBD2. The CDR3 region has the DNA TGCGCCAGCAGCCTCTACTGGGGTAGCGGGGCCCTTATACGCAATGAGCAGTTCTTC. This sequence encodes CASSLYWGSGALIRNEQFF.